The rows below give T cell receptor beta chains drawn from one sample of a study of cytomegalovirus exposure and HLA in healthy donors. The protocol was immunoSEQ multiplex PCR, while the TCRdb copy is restricted to in-frame clones and leaves out a portion. This repertoire shows hundreds of thousands of clones, roughly 84% found once; its top ten account for about 2%. What was sequenced was PBMCs. The receptor source for this set is a woman younger than 35 in good health and CMV-seropositive. CDR3s include the opening cysteine and the closing phenylalanine or tryptophan. Each record gives: J gene, V gene, D gene, CDR3 DNA, CDR3 protein. The D gene is left open where the match is weak.

>TRBJ2-1|TRBV27|.
TGTGCCAGCAGTGAAGACAGCTACAATGAGCAGTTCTTC
CASSEDSYNEQFF
>TRBJ2-1|TRBV28|TRBD2
TGTGCCAGCACCGAAGCCCAACGCGGGAGGGGATACAATGAGCAGTTCTTC
CASTEAQRGRGYNEQFF
>TRBJ2-2|TRBV27|TRBD2
TGTGCCAGCAGCTCTACGGGAGGGCTGAGCGGGGAGCTGTTTTTT
CASSSTGGLSGELFF
>TRBJ2-3|TRBV5-4|TRBD1
TGTGCCAGCAGCCGTACAGGGGGCACAGATACGCAGTATTTT
CASSRTGGTDTQYF
>TRBJ1-5|TRBV18|.
TGTGCCAGCTCACAGTCCGGGACACTGGCAGGTCAGCCCCAGCATTTT
CASSQSGTLAGQPQHF
>TRBJ2-1|TRBV5-1|TRBD2
TGCGCCAGCACCGGACTAGCGGGAGCGGAGCAGTTCTTC
CASTGLAGAEQFF
>TRBJ2-3|TRBV6-4|.
TGTGCCAGCAGTGACGGGCTCTCATCAGATACGCAGTATTTT
CASSDGLSSDTQYF
>TRBJ2-2|TRBV6-4|.
TGTGCCAGCAGTGACGGCGGGTGGGCCGGGGAGCTGTTTTTT
CASSDGGWAGELFF
>TRBJ1-4|TRBV9|TRBD1
TGTGCCAGCAGCGTAGGGGAGACAGGGCCGCGGGAAAAACTGTTTTTT
CASSVGETGPREKLFF
>TRBJ2-2|TRBV5-1|TRBD2
TGCGCCAGCAGCCCGGGACTAGCGGGAGGGAAGGCGGCCGGGGAGCTGTTTTTT
CASSPGLAGGKAAGELFF